A single sample is the source of the 5 T cell receptor beta chains below, sequenced in a study of STAT3 mutations in large granular lymphocyte leukemia. Findings of the study overall: Every T-cell large granular lymphocyte leukemia patient had at least one immunodominant TCR beta clonotype.

These receptors have no identified antigens. Produced via immunoSEQ multiplex PCR; TCRdb's table is partial and in-frame only. The repertoire has 25,000 to 30,000 clones, 60% to 85% of them found once; the top ten carry about 30%. Source material: peripheral blood mononuclear cells. Every receptor here comes from a woman aged 45-60 years with T-cell large granular lymphocyte leukemia. Some clones in this sample may be carry-over from other donors' samples.

This rearrangement joins TRBV30 to TRBJ2-5; D ambiguous. The CDR3 covers 14 residues. Germline CDR1 GTSNPN, CDR2 SVGIG (reference sequence). The V gene lost 4 bases and the J gene lost 0 bases, with 12 bases spanning the gap. The CDR3 here is CAWTKSAYQETQYF. The CDR3 nucleotides are TGTGCCTGGACCAAATCCGCGTACCAAGAGACCCAGTACTTC.

The chain recombines TRBV5-1 with TRBJ2-7; TRBD2 aligns across 10 bases. J lost 7 bases, V lost 0 bases, and 4 bases had no gene match. The CDR3 length is 14 residues. In germline, CDR1 is SGHRS, CDR2 YFSETQ. CDR3 sequence: CASSLVGLASEQYF. DNA for the CDR3: TGCGCCAGCAGCTTGGTGGGACTAGCGTCTGAGCAGTACTTC.

A single count supports this clone. The chain has TRBV15 and TRBJ1-4, with TRBD1 as a possible D gene (6 bases). CDR1 is LNHNV and CDR2 is YYDKDF in the germline V gene (reference sequence). Trimming stripped 0 bases from V and 8 bases from J, with 16 bases between. This CDR3 is 16 amino acids long. The CDR3 loop is CATSRDRAGGGEKLFF. The CDR3 DNA reads as TGTGCCACCAGCAGAGATCGGGCGGGGGGCGGAGAAAAACTGTTTTTT.

The chain recombines TRBV29-1 with TRBJ2-7; D not resolved. The CDR3 has 14 amino acids. Germline CDR1 reads SQVTM; CDR2 reads ANQGSEA. Deletions cut 4 bases from V and 0 bases from J, with 13 bases between. CDR3 nucleotide sequence: TGCAGCGTTGTCGGAGAGACAAGCTCCTACGAGCAGTACTTC. Protein product: CSVVGETSSYEQYF.

This clone was detected a few times. V is TRBV7-3 and J is TRBJ1-2; 7 bases agree with TRBD1. The V and J ends lost 5 bases and 6 bases, in that order; junction bases with no gene match: 9. Per germline, CDR1 SGHTA and CDR2 FQGTGA. The CDR3 loop spans 14 amino acids. In nucleotides, the CDR3 is TGTGCCAGCAGCGACCGGGACAGTAGGAATGGCTACACCTTC. Its translation: CASSDRDSRNGYTF.